These 7 T cell receptor beta chains were all obtained from the same sample, sequenced in a study of blood T cells in healthy people across ages (dated by TCRdb to the mid-2010s). The library came from 5' RACE. Sequencer: Illumina HiSeq 2500. A second PCR of roughly 7 to 11 cycles was performed with a sample-barcoded 5' primer and a J-beta primer mix. The public reads were quality trimmed at Q25 with fastp and then assembled into clones with MiXCR by TCRdb, keeping productive beta chains. Each CDR3 protein gets just one entry, which takes the most common genes and DNA from the rows behind it. This sample gives about 680,000 distinct CDR3 sequences in total; about half of them show up just once. Around 32% of the sample lies in the top ten. Sequenced: blood. The receptors shown here come from a woman aged 60-75 years in good health.

The J gene is TRBJ2-5, the V gene TRBV7-7; 7 bases fit TRBD2. Germline V gene lookup returns CDR1 SSHAT and CDR2 FNYEAQ (reference sequence). The CDR3 extends over 13 amino acids. This chain's CDR3 is CVSGPGREETQYF. CDR3 coding DNA: TGTGTTTCCGGGCCAGGGAGGGAAGAGACCCAGTACTTC.

This sequence joins TRBV20-1 and TRBJ1-2; TRBD1 agrees at 9 bases. This CDR3 contains 13 residues. The germline V gene has CDR1 DFQATT and CDR2 SNEGSKA (reference sequence). The junction had 5 bases not matched to a gene; V was cut back by 2 bases and J by 7 bases. CDR3 bases: TGCAGTGCTAGACGGGACAGGGAGACTGGCTACACCTTC. Translation gives CSARRDRETGYTF.

This rearrangement joins TRBV4-3 to TRBJ1-5; no clear D gene. This CDR3 contains 16 residues. The germline V gene encodes CDR1 LGHNA and CDR2 YSLEER. The ends were cut back, 0 bases at V and 3 bases at J, with 12 bases in the middle. CDR3 coding DNA: TGCGCCAGCAGCCAAGATCCACGGCCGTCCAATCAGCCCCAGCATTTT. Encoded protein: CASSQDPRPSNQPQHF.

The V and J genes are TRBV18 and TRBJ2-1; possibly TRBD2 for D (6 bases). The CDR3 contains 15 residues. V shed 3 bases and J shed 0 bases, with 9 bases lying between them. CDR1 is KGHSH, CDR2 LQKENI, per germline. CDR3 nucleotide sequence: TGTGCCAGCTCACCTGCGGGGCTCTCCTACAATGAGCAGTTCTTC. It specifies CASSPAGLSYNEQFF. Full variable domain (missing parts from reference TRBV18 and TRBJ2-1): NAGVMQNPRHLVRRRGQEARLRCSPMKGHSHVYWYRQLPEEGLKFMVYLQKENIIDESGMPKERFSAEFPKEGPSILRIQQVVRGDSAAYFCASSPAGLSYNEQFFGPGTRLTVL.

CDR3 coding DNA: TGTGCCAGCAGTGTGACCGGGACATCCTCCACAGATACGCAGTATTTT. As protein: CASSVTGTSSTDTQYF. This chain uses TRBV28 with TRBJ2-3, with D possibly being TRBD1 (6 bases). The germline V gene encodes CDR1 MDHEN and CDR2 SYDVKM. This CDR3 has 16 residues. The V and J ends lost 5 bases and 2 bases respectively, with 17 bases between them.

In its sample, this clonotype was seen once. The V and J genes are TRBV20-1 and TRBJ2-7, with D tentatively TRBD1 or TRBD2 (7 bases each). Trimming took off 2 bases at V and 7 bases at J, with 18 bases between the two ends. The CDR3 spans 14 residues. Per the germline V gene, CDR1 is DFQATT and CDR2 is SNEGSKA (reference sequence). The CDR3 coding sequence is TGCAGTGCTAGATCCCCAGGGGGGGGAAATGAGCAGTACTTC. Its protein is CSARSPGGGNEQYF.

V usage is TRBV6-6 and J usage is TRBJ2-1; D possibly matches TRBD1 or TRBD2 (5 bases each). In germline, CDR1 is MNHNY, CDR2 SVGAGI (reference sequence). The CDR3 spans 12 residues. V was shortened by 6 bases and J by 8 bases, with 11 bases between the two germline ends. CDR3 sequence: CASSPGSHEQFF. CDR3 bases: TGTGCCAGCAGCCCAGGGAGTCATGAGCAGTTCTTC.